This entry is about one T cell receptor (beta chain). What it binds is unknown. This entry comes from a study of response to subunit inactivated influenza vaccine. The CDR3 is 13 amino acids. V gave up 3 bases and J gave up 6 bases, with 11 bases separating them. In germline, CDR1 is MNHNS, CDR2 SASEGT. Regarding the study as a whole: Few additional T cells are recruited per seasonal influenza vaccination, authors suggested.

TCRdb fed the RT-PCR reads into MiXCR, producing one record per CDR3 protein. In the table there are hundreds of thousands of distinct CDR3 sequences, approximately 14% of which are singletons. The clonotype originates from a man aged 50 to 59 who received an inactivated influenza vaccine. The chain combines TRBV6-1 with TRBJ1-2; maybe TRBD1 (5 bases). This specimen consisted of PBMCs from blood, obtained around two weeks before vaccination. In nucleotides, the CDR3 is TGTGCCAGCAGTGAGGGGCAGAAGGATGGCTACACCTTC. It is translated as CASSEGQKDGYTF.